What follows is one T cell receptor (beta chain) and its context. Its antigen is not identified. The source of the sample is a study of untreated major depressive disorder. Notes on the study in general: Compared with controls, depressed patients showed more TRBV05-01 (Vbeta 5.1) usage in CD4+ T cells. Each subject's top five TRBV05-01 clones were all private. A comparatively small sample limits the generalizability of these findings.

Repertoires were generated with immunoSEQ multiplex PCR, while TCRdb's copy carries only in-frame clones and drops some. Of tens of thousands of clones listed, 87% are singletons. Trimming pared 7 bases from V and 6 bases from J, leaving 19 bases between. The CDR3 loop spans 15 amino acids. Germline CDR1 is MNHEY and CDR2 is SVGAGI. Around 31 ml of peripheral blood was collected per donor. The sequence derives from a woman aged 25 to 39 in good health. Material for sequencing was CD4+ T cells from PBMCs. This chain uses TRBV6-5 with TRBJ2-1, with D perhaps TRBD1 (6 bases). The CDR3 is CASKDRPQARNEQFF. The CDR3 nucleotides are TGTGCCAGCAAAGACAGGCCTCAGGCGCGCAATGAGCAGTTCTTC.